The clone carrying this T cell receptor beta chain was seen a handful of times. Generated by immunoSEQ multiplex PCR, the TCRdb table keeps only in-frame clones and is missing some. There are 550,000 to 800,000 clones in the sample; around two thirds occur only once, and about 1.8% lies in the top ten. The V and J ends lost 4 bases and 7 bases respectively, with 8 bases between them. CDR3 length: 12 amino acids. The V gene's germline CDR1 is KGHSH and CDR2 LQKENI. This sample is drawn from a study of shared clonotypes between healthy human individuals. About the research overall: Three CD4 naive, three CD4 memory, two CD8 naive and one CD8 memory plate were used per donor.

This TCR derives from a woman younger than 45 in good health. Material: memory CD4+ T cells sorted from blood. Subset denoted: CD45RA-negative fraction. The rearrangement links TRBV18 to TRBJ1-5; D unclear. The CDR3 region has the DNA TGTGCCAGCTCACTCCCACTCCAGCCCCAGCATTTT. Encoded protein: CASSLPLQPQHF.